These 20 T cell receptor beta chains were sequenced from one sample in a study of vaccination and CD4 T cells after COVID-19 (dated by TCRdb to between 2021 and 2023). The sample's treatment or condition, from its label and the paper: approximately nine-day PBMC culture with coronavirus spike peptide pools or control peptides (ViraFEST assay). No antigens are known for them. The library was produced with PCR. The instrument was an Illumina iSeq 100. TCR sequencing of DNA from cultured CD4+ T cells used the Oncomine TCR Beta short-read assay at the Johns Hopkins FTIC core. TCRdb cleaned the public reads at Q25 with fastp, built clones with MiXCR and kept in-frame beta chains. Entries are consolidated by CDR3 protein sequence, retaining the most common genes and DNA. The sample includes around 7,000 distinct CDR3 sequences, with about 20% observed a single time. The ten largest clones add up to 25% to 30% of the sample.

The sequencing used CD4+ T cells from blood, cultured in vitro, collected after SARS-CoV-2 vaccination. These receptors were collected from a human donor who had recovered from COVID-19.

The J gene is TRBJ2-4, the V gene TRBV7-2; D is perhaps TRBD1 (6 bases). The length of the CDR3 is 15 residues. Germline CDR1 SGHTA, CDR2 FQGNSA. V lost 5 bases to trimming and J lost 0 bases, with 11 bases between them. The CDR3 is CASSPAGVAKNIQYF. The CDR3 DNA follows: TGTGCCAGCAGCCCCGCAGGGGTAGCCAAAAACATTCAGTACTTC.

This clonotype was detected once. Being one base from a much bigger clone, this may be a read error. The chain joins TRBV28 to TRBJ2-7; unclear D gene. Germline CDR1 MDHEN, CDR2 SYDVKM. CDR3 length: 12 amino acids. This chain's CDR3 is CASSVREYGQYF. The CDR3 DNA follows: TGTGCCAGCAGTGTAAGAGAATACGGGCAGTACTTC.

The V gene is TRBV28, the J gene TRBJ1-2; the match to TRBD1 covers 8 bases. The CDR3 sequence is 15 residues long. V dropped 5 bases and J dropped 0; count of bases not matched to a gene: 5. Germline V lookup: CDR1 MDHEN, CDR2 SYDVKM. CDR3 DNA: TGTGCCAGCAGTCAAGGGACAGGCCCTAACTATGGCTACACCTTC. It encodes CASSQGTGPNYGYTF.

This chain links TRBV2 with TRBJ2-7; D is possibly TRBD2 (6 bases). With 6 bases removed from V and 2 bases from J, the gap between germline ends came to 14 bases. The CDR3 runs 14 residues. CDR1 and CDR2 (germline): SNHLY, FYNNEI. The CDR3 nucleotides are TGTGCCAGCAGGGTCATGGAGGGACCCTACGAGCAGTACTTC. Translation gives CASRVMEGPYEQYF. Full variable domain (rest looked up from reference TRBV2 and TRBJ2-7): EPEVTQTPSHQVTQMGQEVILRCVPISNHLYFYWYRQILGQKVEFLVSFYNNEISEKSEIFDDQFSVERPDGSNFTLKIRSTKLEDSAMYFCASRVMEGPYEQYFGPGTRLTVT.

The chain has TRBV28 and TRBJ2-3, with TRBD2 identical over 9 bases. The germline V gene has CDR1 MDHEN and CDR2 SYDVKM. V lost 6 bases and J lost 6; bases outside the gene matches: 7. The CDR3 is 14 amino acids. In DNA, the CDR3 is TGTGCCAGCAGCGGCGGGGGGGCCAGGGATACGCAGTATTTT. Residues: CASSGGGARDTQYF.

This clonotype qualifies as medium-sized. The gene calls are TRBV6-5 and TRBJ1-6, with 9 bases lining up with TRBD1. V lost 2 bases and J lost 10; bases outside the gene matches: 6. This CDR3 is 15 amino acids long. Germline CDR1 MNHEY, CDR2 SVGAGI. CDR3 coding DNA: TGTGCCAGCAGTTACGGGACAGGGTCCCAATCACCCCTCCACTTT. This codes for CASSYGTGSQSPLHF.

By frequency in the sample, this clonotype is medium-sized. For the CDR3, the DNA is TGTGCCAGCAGTTTCGGCAGCTACGAGCAGTACTTC. Encoded protein: CASSFGSYEQYF. The chain employs TRBV6-5 and TRBJ2-7; no reliable D call. With 4 bases removed from V and 3 bases from J, the gap between germline ends came to 7 bases. The germline V gene has CDR1 MNHEY and CDR2 SVGAGI. This CDR3 has 12 residues.

The sample holds a few counts of this clonotype. V gene TRBV28 combines with J gene TRBJ2-3; D possibly corresponds to TRBD1 (6 bases). CDR3 length equals 16 residues. V shed 2 bases and J shed 0 bases, with 12 bases lying between them. Germline CDR1 reads MDHEN; CDR2 reads SYDVKM. The CDR3 loop is CASSLPTGPSTDTQYF. Here the CDR3 DNA reads TGTGCCAGCAGTTTACCGACAGGACCTAGCACAGATACGCAGTATTTT.

In its sample, this clonotype ranks as medium-sized (0.01 to 0.1%). The chain uses TRBV7-2 and TRBJ1-2; D remains ambiguous. Trimming shortened V by 1 base and J by 0 bases, and 12 bases separated the two germline ends. The CDR3 loop spans 16 amino acids. CDR1 and CDR2 from the germline V gene are SGHTA and FQGNSA. Here the CDR3 DNA reads TGTGCCAGCAGCTTAGACGGACGGGTAGCTAACTATGGCTACACCTTC. It codes for CASSLDGRVANYGYTF. The full variable domain, rest sourced from reference TRBV7-2 and TRBJ1-2, is GAGVSQSPSNKVTEKGKDVELRCDPISGHTALYWYRQSLGQGLEFLIYFQGNSAPDKSGLPSDRFSAERTGGSVSTLTIQRTQQEDSAVYLCASSLDGRVANYGYTFGSGTRLTVV.

This clonotype was observed a handful of times. The chain is built from TRBV6-4 and TRBJ2-1; 8 bases map to TRBD2. CDR3 length: 15 amino acids. With V trimmed by 8 bases and J by 5 bases, 11 bases remained unmatched. Per germline, CDR1 MRHNA and CDR2 SNTAGT. As DNA, the CDR3 is TGTGCCAGCTCCCGTCGGCGGGGGGCGAACAATGAGCAGTTCTTC. Protein: CASSRRRGANNEQFF.

The chain carries TRBV5-6 and TRBJ2-3; the D is unclear. Trimming took 0 bases from V and 5 from J, leaving 10 bases between them. The CDR3 loop spans 14 amino acids. Germline V gives CDR1 SGHDT, CDR2 YYEEEE. CDR3 sequence reads: CASSLGRGGDTQYF. The CDR3, as DNA: TGTGCCAGCAGCTTGGGGCGTGGCGGAGATACGCAGTATTTT.

By sample fraction, this clonotype is medium-sized (0.01 to 0.1%). The rearrangement joins TRBV7-2 to TRBJ1-5; D possibly corresponds to TRBD1 (5 bases). V gave up 4 bases and J gave up 6 bases, with 10 bases separating them. The V gene's germline CDR1 is SGHTA and CDR2 FQGNSA. The CDR3 runs 13 residues. CDR3 region: CASSSGTIQPQHF. CDR3 nucleotide sequence: TGTGCCAGCAGCTCGGGGACCATTCAGCCCCAGCATTTT.

This clonotype appeared a few times. In DNA, the CDR3 is TGTGCCAGTAGTATAGGAGGACAGACACCATATGGCTACACCTTC. It is translated as CASSIGGQTPYGYTF. The V call is TRBV19, the J call TRBJ1-2; perhaps TRBD1 as D (6 bases). Germline CDR1 is LNHDA and CDR2 is SQIVND (reference sequence). The CDR3 spans 15 residues. Between the trimmed V and J ends, which lost 1 base and 5 bases, there was a span of 14 bases.

By frequency in the sample, this clonotype is medium-sized (0.01 to 0.1%). The gene calls are TRBV20-1 and TRBJ2-5, with 9 bases fitting TRBD2. V lost 5 bases, J lost 4 bases, and 8 bases stayed unmatched. Germline V lookup: CDR1 DFQATT, CDR2 SNEGSKA (reference sequence). CDR3 length: 14 residues. CDR3 DNA: TGCAGTGCTTTGGGGCTAGCGGGAAGAGAGACCCAGTACTTC. Translating gives CSALGLAGRETQYF.

Judged by abundance, this clonotype is medium-sized. The chain couples TRBV7-3 to TRBJ1-5; D is possibly TRBD1 (5 bases). V gave up 5 bases and J gave up 3 bases, with 8 bases separating them. The germline V gene has CDR1 SGHTA and CDR2 FQGTGA. This CDR3 contains 13 residues. The CDR3 nucleotides are TGTGCCAGCAGCCGGGGCCCCAATCAGCCCCAGCATTTT. Translating it yields CASSRGPNQPQHF.

The chain uses TRBV6-2 or TRBV6-3 and TRBJ2-7; D is uncertain. The germline CDR1 and CDR2 sequences are MNHEY and SVGEGT. This CDR3 region has 13 residues. V was pared by 6 bases and J by 0 bases, with 9 bases between. The CDR3 loop is CASSPKSSYEQYF. Here the CDR3 DNA reads TGTGCCAGCAGCCCGAAGAGCTCCTACGAGCAGTACTTC.

V usage is TRBV29-1 and J usage is TRBJ1-1; D is perhaps TRBD1 (5 bases). V was trimmed by 6 bases and J by 8 bases, leaving 16 bases between them. The V gene's germline CDR1 is SQVTM and CDR2 ANQGSEA. The length of the CDR3 is 12 residues. CDR3 bases: TGCAGCGTGGCCTTTGGGGGAGAGGAAGCTTTCTTT. Amino acid sequence: CSVAFGGEEAFF.

The rearrangement uses TRBV7-8 and TRBJ2-6; a weak D match, TRBD2 (5 bases). Germline V gene sequence: CDR1 SGHVS, CDR2 FQNEAQ. The CDR3 length is 19 residues. Trimming removed 5 bases at V and 0 bases at J, with 20 bases between. The CDR3: CASSPTDRGSASGANVLTF. DNA of the CDR3: TGTGCCAGCAGCCCCACGGACCGGGGTTCCGCCTCTGGGGCCAACGTCCTGACTTTC.

A few counts support this clonotype. The chain links TRBV4-3 to TRBJ2-7; D not resolved. This CDR3 contains 17 residues. The V gene's germline CDR1 is LGHNA and CDR2 YSLEER. Trimming removed 1 base at V and 3 bases at J, with 19 bases between. The CDR3: CASSQGTTPTSLYEQYF. The DNA of the CDR3 is TGCGCCAGCAGCCAAGGTACGACGCCAACGTCTCTCTACGAGCAGTACTTC.

The genes are TRBV5-1 and TRBJ2-5; TRBD2 is a possible D gene (6 bases). CDR3 length equals 13 residues. Germline V gives CDR1 SGHRS, CDR2 YFSETQ. V lost 3 bases and J lost 5, with 11 bases in between. The CDR3 DNA follows: TGCGCCAGCAGCTCTGCAGGGAGGGAGACCCAGTACTTC. Translation: CASSSAGRETQYF.